Below are 7 T cell receptor beta chains sequenced from a single sample in a study of control samples from healthy donors and cancer patients. The table came from immunoSEQ multiplex PCR; TCRdb's copy has only in-frame clones and leaves some out. The repertoire holds 70,000 to 75,000 clones, with roughly 87% as singletons. Sequences were obtained from blood. All receptors come from a woman between 45 and 65 years old in good health.

The V call is TRBV11-2, the J call TRBJ2-1, with a tentative D call TRBD1 (6 bases). In germline, CDR1 is SGHAT, CDR2 FQNNGV. The CDR3 sequence is 13 residues long. The V and J ends lost 2 bases and 8 bases respectively, with 10 bases between them. The CDR3 nucleotides read TGTGCCAGCAGCTTAACCAGGGGAGATGAGCAGTTCTTC. Its protein product is CASSLTRGDEQFF. Using reference TRBV11-2 and TRBJ2-1 for the parts outside the CDR3, the full variable domain is EAGVAQSPRYKIIEKRQSVAFWCNPISGHATLYWYQQILGQGPKLLIQFQNNGVVDDSQLPKDRFSAERLKGVDSTLKIQPAKLEDSAVYLCASSLTRGDEQFFGPGTRLTVL.

In its sample, this clone was seen once. This rearrangement joins TRBV28 to TRBJ2-1; a possible D gene is TRBD1 (5 bases). This CDR3 contains 12 residues. Trimming cost V 5 bases and J 10 bases, with 12 bases left between them. Germline loops: CDR1 MDHEN, CDR2 SYDVKM. The CDR3 protein is CASSKLGREQFF. CDR3 nucleotides: TGTGCCAGCAGTAAACTGGGGCGCGAGCAGTTCTTC. Variable domain in full (rest from reference TRBV28 and TRBJ2-1): DVKVTQSSRYLVKRTGEKVFLECVQDMDHENMFWYRQDPGLGLRLIYFSYDVKMKEKGDIPEGYSVSREKKERFSLILESASTNQTSMYLCASSKLGREQFFGPGTRLTVL.

The chain couples TRBV5-4 to TRBJ2-1, with D perhaps TRBD1 or TRBD2 (7 bases each). CDR3 length equals 16 residues. Germline CDR1 reads SGHNT; CDR2 reads YYREEE (reference sequence). Trimming pared 0 bases from V and 5 bases from J, leaving 15 bases between. CDR3: CASSLGWQGGNNEQFF. In DNA form, the CDR3 reads TGTGCCAGCAGCTTGGGCTGGCAGGGGGGGAACAATGAGCAGTTCTTC.

This clone was counted once. The rearrangement uses TRBV28 and TRBJ2-7; D may be TRBD1 (6 bases). Trimming took 4 bases from V and 0 from J, leaving 19 bases between them. Germline V gene data show CDR1 as MDHEN and CDR2 as SYDVKM. The CDR3 extends over 17 amino acids. In DNA, the CDR3 is TGTGCCAGCAGTTCCCCGGCCCGACAGGAAATCTCCTACGAGCAGTACTTC. Translating gives CASSSPARQEISYEQYF.

The V call is TRBV11-2, the J call TRBJ2-7; 8 nucleotides agree with TRBD2. Trimming cost V 5 bases and J 3 bases; bases outside gene matches: 12. The CDR3 totals 16 residues. Germline CDR1 SGHAT, CDR2 FQNNGV. CDR3 region: CASSPRGGGGNYEQYF. The CDR3 region has the DNA TGTGCCAGCAGCCCCCGCGGGGGCGGGGGGAACTACGAGCAGTACTTC.

This clone has a single count. V gene TRBV29-1 combines with J gene TRBJ1-2; possible D gene TRBD1, 5 bases. Germline V gene lookup returns CDR1 SQVTM and CDR2 ANQGSEA. The CDR3 spans 14 residues. Trimming took off 3 bases at V and 4 bases at J, with 15 bases between the two ends. As DNA, the CDR3 is TGCAGCGTTGAGGACTTTACAGGCCTCTATGGCTACACCTTC. It specifies CSVEDFTGLYGYTF.

DNA for the CDR3: TGTGCCAGCAGTTACTCTGCGGTCGGTGAGCAGTACTTC. Its protein product is CASSYSAVGEQYF. The chain carries TRBV6-5 and TRBJ2-7; unclear D gene. CDR3 length: 13 residues. The V and J ends lost 0 bases and 7 bases respectively, with 10 bases between them. Per germline, CDR1 MNHEY and CDR2 SVGAGI.